The 23 T cell receptor beta chains presented below share a single source sample, sequenced in a study of early T cells in non-severe SARS-CoV-2 infection. TCRdb re-analysed the 5' RACE reads in MiXCR, keeping a single row per CDR3 protein. The table has more than 60,000 distinct CDR3 sequences, over 4% seen once. Sequencing was carried out using whole blood. These receptor sequences come from an adult who was a healthcare worker with PCR-confirmed SARS-CoV-2 infection or an uninfected control (not recorded which).

Ten or more counts support this clonotype. The chain employs TRBV7-8 and TRBJ2-1, with TRBD2 identical over 7 bases. This CDR3 comprises 15 residues. J gave up 2 bases and V 6 bases, and 7 bases lay outside the gene matches. The V gene's germline CDR1 is SGHVS and CDR2 FQNEAQ. The CDR3 reads CASRLGGNAYNEQFF. The CDR3 bases are TGTGCCAGCAGGCTCGGGGGGAACGCCTACAATGAGCAGTTCTTC.

The V call is TRBV13, the J call TRBJ2-3, with 13 nucleotides matching TRBD2. V lost 4 bases to trimming and J lost 1 base; unmatched junction nucleotides: 5. The CDR3 is 17 residues long. The germline CDR1 and CDR2 sequences are PRHDT and FYEKMQ (reference sequence). The CDR3 DNA reads as TGTGCCAGCAGCTCGCTTGGACTAGCGGGAGGCACAGATACGCAGTATTTT. Its translation is CASSSLGLAGGTDTQYF.

In its sample, this clonotype was seen many times. This rearrangement joins TRBV20-1 to TRBJ2-2; D call uncertain. This CDR3 is built from 11 residues. Trimming pared 5 bases from V and 7 bases from J, leaving 8 bases between. In germline, CDR1 is DFQATT, CDR2 SNEGSKA (reference sequence). CDR3 region: CSAPRYGELFF. CDR3 bases: TGCAGTGCTCCCCGATACGGGGAGCTGTTTTTT.

This clonotype has at least ten counts. The chain joins TRBV3-1 to TRBJ1-1; unclear D gene. Per the germline V gene, CDR1 is LGHDT and CDR2 is YNNKEL (reference sequence). Trimming removed 4 bases at V and 7 bases at J, with 13 bases between. The CDR3 covers 13 residues. The DNA for the CDR3 is TGTGCCAGCAGCCGAACCTCCGACATTGAAGCTTTCTTT. Encoded protein: CASSRTSDIEAFF.

The table lists this clonotype with many counts. The chain joins TRBV7-2 to TRBJ2-7; 9 bases fit TRBD1. CDR3 size: 14 residues. Trimming took 5 bases from V and 7 from J; bases not matched to a gene: 9. Germline lookup yields CDR1 SGHTA and CDR2 FQGNSA. The DNA for the CDR3 is TGTGCCAGCAGCACGGGGACAGGGATAAAGGAGCAGTACTTC. Encoded protein: CASSTGTGIKEQYF.

This clonotype was counted ten times or more. This chain uses TRBV6-2 or TRBV6-3 with TRBJ2-1; D not resolved. Germline V gene sequence: CDR1 MNHEY, CDR2 SVGEGT. CDR3 length: 11 residues. V lost 5 bases and J lost 10, with 9 bases in between. The CDR3 region is CASSRLGEQFF. The CDR3 DNA is TGTGCCAGCAGTCGGTTGGGGGAGCAGTTCTTC.

This clonotype was recorded a few times. The V and J genes are TRBV6-5 and TRBJ2-3; no clear D. The CDR3 loop spans 12 amino acids. V lost 6 bases to trimming and J lost 1 base, with 5 bases between them. The germline V gene has CDR1 MNHEY and CDR2 SVGAGI. The CDR3 bases are TGTGCCAGCAGGTCTCGCACAGATACGCAGTATTTT. This codes for CASRSRTDTQYF.

At least ten counts were recorded for this clonotype. In DNA, the CDR3 is TGTGCCAGCAGTTTATCCTGGAACACCGGGGAGCTGTTTTTT. Translation: CASSLSWNTGELFF. The chain is built from TRBV27 and TRBJ2-2; D uncertain. This CDR3 is 14 amino acids long. Trimming pared 0 bases from V and 1 base from J, leaving 3 bases between. The V gene's germline CDR1 is MNHEY and CDR2 SMNVEV (reference sequence).

This clonotype was seen repeatedly, ten times or more. The chain links TRBV5-6 to TRBJ1-6; D gene uncertain. There are 14 residues in the CDR3. Germline V gene sequence: CDR1 SGHDT, CDR2 YYEEEE. V lost 0 bases and J 7 bases, leaving 8 bases between the germline ends. Here the CDR3 reads CASSLGSANSPLHF. CDR3 nucleotide sequence: TGTGCCAGCAGCTTGGGCTCAGCGAATTCACCCCTCCACTTT.

This clonotype was recorded at least ten times. The V gene is TRBV27, the J gene TRBJ1-2, with D tentatively TRBD1 (6 bases). The ends were cut back, 6 bases at V and 7 bases at J, with 18 bases in the middle. Germline V CDR1 and CDR2: MNHEY, SMNVEV (reference sequence). This CDR3 spans 14 amino acids. The CDR3 here is CASSPDRFLSGYTF. In nucleotides, the CDR3 is TGTGCCAGCAGCCCCGACAGGTTTCTCTCTGGCTACACCTTC.

V is TRBV6-1 and J is TRBJ2-7; weak D call: TRBD2 (6 bases). Germline-derived CDR1 and CDR2 are MNHNS and SASEGT. The length of the CDR3 is 15 residues. Trimming removed 3 bases from V and 0 bases from J, with 12 bases in between. Here the CDR3 reads CASSEEGPTSYEQYF. CDR3 coding DNA: TGTGCCAGCAGTGAGGAGGGGCCCACCTCCTACGAGCAGTACTTC.

V gene TRBV7-9 combines with J gene TRBJ1-1; tentative D call: TRBD1 (5 bases). Trimming cost V 0 bases and J 5 bases, with 19 bases left between them. The CDR3 sequence is 17 residues long. CDR1 and CDR2 (germline): SEHNR, FQNEAQ (reference sequence). The CDR3 bases are TGTGCCAGCAGCTTAGCGCAGTTAAAGGGCAGGGTGACTGAAGCTTTCTTT. The encoded protein is CASSLAQLKGRVTEAFF. The variable domain in full, completed from reference TRBV7-9 and TRBJ1-1, reads DTGVSQNPRHKITKRGQNVTFRCDPISEHNRLYWYRQTLGQGPEFLTYFQNEAQLEKSRLLSDRFSAERPKGSFSTLEIQRTEQGDSAMYLCASSLAQLKGRVTEAFFGQGTRLTVV.

Ten or more counts support this clonotype. The chain has TRBV12-3 or TRBV12-4 and TRBJ1-1, with a weak D call TRBD1 (5 bases). V lost 6 bases and J 13 bases, leaving 21 bases between the germline ends. This CDR3 has 13 amino acids. The CDR3 bases are TGTGCCAGCAGACTTGGGCCGGGCCCAAGGGGTTTCTTT. This encodes CASRLGPGPRGFF.

This clonotype was detected many times. The V gene is TRBV5-4, the J gene TRBJ1-1; 12 bases are shared with TRBD1. This CDR3 region has 16 residues. The V gene's germline CDR1 is SGHNT and CDR2 YYREEE (reference sequence). J gave up 1 base and V 2 bases, and 3 bases lay outside the gene matches. The CDR3 bases are TGTGCCAGCAGCTTCGGGACAGGGGGCTCGAACACTGAAGCTTTCTTT. This codes for CASSFGTGGSNTEAFF.

This clonotype was seen many times. The chain uses TRBV5-1 and TRBJ1-1; 10 nucleotides agree with TRBD1. V lost 2 bases and J lost 6; bases outside the gene matches: 19. The CDR3 extends over 19 amino acids. Germline-derived CDR1 and CDR2 are SGHRS and YFSETQ. The CDR3 coding sequence is TGCGCCAGCAGCTTCGGGCATCTTGGGGACAGGGGACCAGGGGCTGAAGCTTTCTTT. This codes for CASSFGHLGDRGPGAEAFF.

The chain has TRBV12-3 or TRBV12-4 and TRBJ2-7, with 9 bases aligning to TRBD1. There are 16 residues in the CDR3. V dropped 6 bases and J dropped 7; count of bases not matched to a gene: 16. The CDR3 loop reads CASSGHRGQPPFEQYF. In nucleotides, the CDR3 is TGTGCCAGCAGCGGTCACAGGGGGCAGCCTCCATTTGAGCAGTACTTC.

This clonotype was picked up many times. This chain joins TRBV30 and TRBJ2-7; 11 bases are shared with TRBD1. The CDR3 has 15 residues. Germline lookup yields CDR1 GTSNPN and CDR2 SVGIG (reference sequence). V was clipped by 3 bases and J by 1 base; unmatched bases: 5. The CDR3 bases are TGTGCCTGGAGGTTCCGGGACAGGGGGTCCTACGAGCAGTACTTC. It translates to CAWRFRDRGSYEQYF.

This clonotype was detected ten times or more. The chain recombines TRBV20-1 with TRBJ2-2; D perhaps matches TRBD1 (5 bases). The CDR3 is 14 amino acids. Germline V gives CDR1 DFQATT, CDR2 SNEGSKA (reference sequence). V was trimmed by 0 bases and J by 7 bases, leaving 12 bases between them. CDR3 in DNA: TGCAGTGCTAGAGAGGGTCAGGGTGGCGGGGAGCTGTTTTTT. Amino acid sequence: CSAREGQGGGELFF.

Ten or more counts support this clonotype. This sequence joins TRBV30 and TRBJ2-5, with a weak D call TRBD1 (6 bases). Germline assignment: CDR1 GTSNPN and CDR2 SVGIG (reference sequence). CDR3 size: 16 residues. V shed 0 bases and J shed 0 bases, with 14 bases lying between them. The CDR3 loop is CAWSVRQGWYQETQYF. The DNA for the CDR3 is TGTGCCTGGAGTGTACGGCAGGGGTGGTACCAAGAGACCCAGTACTTC.

This clonotype showed up many times. The chain carries TRBV29-1 and TRBJ2-5; the match to TRBD1 covers 8 bases. The germline gives CDR1 SQVTM, CDR2 ANQGSEA. This CDR3 is built from 14 residues. V lost 7 bases, J lost 0 bases, and 7 bases stayed unmatched. CDR3 sequence reads: CSAADRANQETQYF. DNA of the CDR3: TGCAGCGCCGCGGACAGGGCAAACCAAGAGACCCAGTACTTC.

The chain uses TRBV5-8 and TRBJ2-1; 7 nucleotides line up with TRBD1. This CDR3 is built from 15 residues. In germline, CDR1 is SGHTS, CDR2 YDEGEE. The junction had 10 bases not matched to a gene; V was cut back by 4 bases and J by 6 bases. The CDR3: CASSEGQTFVNEQFF. The CDR3 DNA sequence: TGTGCCAGCAGCGAGGGACAGACCTTCGTCAATGAGCAGTTCTTC. Using reference TRBV5-8 and TRBJ2-1 for the parts outside the CDR3, the full variable domain is EAGVTQSPTHLIKTRGQQATLRCSPISGHTSVYWYQQALGLGLQFLLWYDEGEERNRGNFPPRFSGRQFPNYSSELNVNALELEDSALYLCASSEGQTFVNEQFFGPGTRLTVL.

This clonotype occurred a few times. The chain is built from TRBV29-1 and TRBJ1-1; D unresolved. Germline CDR1 reads SQVTM; CDR2 reads ANQGSEA. The CDR3 runs to 12 residues. With 3 bases removed from V and 9 bases from J, the gap between germline ends came to 14 bases. CDR3 residues: CSVDSGSTKAFF. The CDR3 DNA sequence: TGCAGCGTTGATTCGGGATCAACTAAAGCTTTCTTT.

This clonotype has at least ten counts. The genes are TRBV12-3 or TRBV12-4 and TRBJ2-3, with 12 nucleotides matching TRBD2. The CDR3 is 18 residues long. Trimming cost V 8 bases and J 3 bases; bases outside gene matches: 15. CDR3 protein: CASLQRASGGAGTDTQYF. The DNA for the CDR3 is TGTGCCAGCCTACAGCGTGCTAGCGGGGGGGCGGGAACAGATACGCAGTATTTT.